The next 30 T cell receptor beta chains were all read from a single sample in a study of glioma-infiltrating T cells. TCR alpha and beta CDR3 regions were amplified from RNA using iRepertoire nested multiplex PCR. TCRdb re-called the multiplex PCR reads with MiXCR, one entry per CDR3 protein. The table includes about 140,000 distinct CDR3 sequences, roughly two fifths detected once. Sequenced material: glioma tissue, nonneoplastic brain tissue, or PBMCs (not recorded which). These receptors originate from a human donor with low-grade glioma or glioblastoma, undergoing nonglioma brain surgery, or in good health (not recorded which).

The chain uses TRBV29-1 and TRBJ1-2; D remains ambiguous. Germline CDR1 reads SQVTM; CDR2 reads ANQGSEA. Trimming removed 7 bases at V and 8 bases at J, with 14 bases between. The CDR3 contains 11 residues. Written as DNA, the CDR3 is TGCAGCGCCATAATTCTGGGGGGCTACACCTTC. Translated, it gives CSAIILGGYTF.

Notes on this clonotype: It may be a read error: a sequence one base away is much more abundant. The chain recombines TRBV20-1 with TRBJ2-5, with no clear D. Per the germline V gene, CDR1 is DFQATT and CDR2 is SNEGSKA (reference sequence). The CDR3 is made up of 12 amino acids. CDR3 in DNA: TGCAGTGCTAGCCCGTCGGAAGACACCCAGTACTTC. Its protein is CSASPSEDTQYF.

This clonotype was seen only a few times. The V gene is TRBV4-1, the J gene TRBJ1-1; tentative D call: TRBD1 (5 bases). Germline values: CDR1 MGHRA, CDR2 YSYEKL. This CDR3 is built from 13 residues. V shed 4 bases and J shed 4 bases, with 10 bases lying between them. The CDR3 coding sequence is TGCGCCAGCAGCCGGGGGGGGAGCACTGAAGCTTTCTTT. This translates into CASSRGGSTEAFF.

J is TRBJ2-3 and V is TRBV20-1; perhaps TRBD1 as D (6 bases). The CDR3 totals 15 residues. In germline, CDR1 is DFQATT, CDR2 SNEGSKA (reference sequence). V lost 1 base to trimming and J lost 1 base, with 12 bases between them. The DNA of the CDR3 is TGCAGTGCTAGAGGGTCTTCAGGGGGCACAGATACGCAGTATTTT. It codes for CSARGSSGGTDTQYF.

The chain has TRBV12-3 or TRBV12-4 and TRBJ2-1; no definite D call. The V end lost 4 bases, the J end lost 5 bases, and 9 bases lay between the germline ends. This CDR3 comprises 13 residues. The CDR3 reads CASSSTGDNEQFF. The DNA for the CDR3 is TGTGCCAGCAGTTCTACTGGGGACAATGAGCAGTTCTTC.

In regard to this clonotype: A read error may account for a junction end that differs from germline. The DNA of the CDR3 is TGTGCCAGCGGGGAACAGGGGGCTAAATATGGCTACACCTTC. Translating it yields CASGEQGAKYGYTF. The chain combines TRBV27 with TRBJ1-2; TRBD1 agrees at 9 bases. CDR3 length: 14 residues. The germline CDR1 and CDR2 sequences are MNHEY and SMNVEV (reference sequence).

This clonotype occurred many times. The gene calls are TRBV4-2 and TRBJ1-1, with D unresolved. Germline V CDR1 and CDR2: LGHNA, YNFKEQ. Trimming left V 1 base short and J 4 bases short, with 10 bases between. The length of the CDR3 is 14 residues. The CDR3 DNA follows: TGTGCCAGCAGCCAAGTCGAGGTTGCCACTGAAGCTTTCTTT. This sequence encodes CASSQVEVATEAFF.

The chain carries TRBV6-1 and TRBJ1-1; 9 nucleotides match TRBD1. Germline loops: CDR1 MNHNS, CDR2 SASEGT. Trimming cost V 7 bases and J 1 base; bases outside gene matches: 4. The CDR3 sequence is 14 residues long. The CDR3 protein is CASTQGQGNTEAFF. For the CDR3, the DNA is TGTGCCAGCACCCAGGGACAGGGGAACACTGAAGCTTTCTTT.

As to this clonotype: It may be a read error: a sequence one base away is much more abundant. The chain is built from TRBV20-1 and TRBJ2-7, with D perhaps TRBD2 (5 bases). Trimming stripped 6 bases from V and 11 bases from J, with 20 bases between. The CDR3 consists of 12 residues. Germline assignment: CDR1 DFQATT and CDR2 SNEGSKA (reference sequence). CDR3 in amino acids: CSATDGFLEEYF. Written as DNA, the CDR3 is TGCAGTGCCACGGACGGCTTCTTGGAGGAGTACTTC.

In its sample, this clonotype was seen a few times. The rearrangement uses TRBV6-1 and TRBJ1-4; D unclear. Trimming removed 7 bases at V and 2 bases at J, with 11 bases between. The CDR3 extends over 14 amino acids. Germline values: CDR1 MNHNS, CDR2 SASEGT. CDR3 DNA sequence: TGTGCCAGCACCATGGGGAGGACTAATGAAAAACTGTTTTTT. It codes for CASTMGRTNEKLFF.

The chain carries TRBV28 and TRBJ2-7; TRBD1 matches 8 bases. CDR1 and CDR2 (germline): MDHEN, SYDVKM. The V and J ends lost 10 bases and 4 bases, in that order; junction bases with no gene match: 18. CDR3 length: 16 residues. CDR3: CAIQLYGTGPRYEQYF. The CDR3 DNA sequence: TGTGCCATCCAGTTATACGGGACAGGCCCCCGGTACGAGCAGTACTTC.

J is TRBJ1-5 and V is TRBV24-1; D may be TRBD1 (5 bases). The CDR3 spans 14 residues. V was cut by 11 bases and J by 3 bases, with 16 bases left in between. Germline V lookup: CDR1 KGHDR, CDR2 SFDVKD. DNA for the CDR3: TGTGCCATCAGGAAAGGGGAGAACAATCAGCCCCAGCATTTT. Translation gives CAIRKGENNQPQHF.

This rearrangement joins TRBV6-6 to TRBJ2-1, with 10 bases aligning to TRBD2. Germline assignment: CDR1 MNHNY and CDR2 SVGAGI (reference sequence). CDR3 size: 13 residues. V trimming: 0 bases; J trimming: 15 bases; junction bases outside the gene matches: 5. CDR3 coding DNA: TGTGCCAGCAGTTACTCGAAGCGGGGGGGCCCGTTCTTC. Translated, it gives CASSYSKRGGPFF.

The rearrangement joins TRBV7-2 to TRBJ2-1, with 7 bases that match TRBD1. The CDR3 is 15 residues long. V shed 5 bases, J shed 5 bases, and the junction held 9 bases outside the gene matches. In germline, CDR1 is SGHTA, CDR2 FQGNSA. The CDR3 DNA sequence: TGTGCCAGCAGCGCCCCCGGGACAGTCCACAATGAGCAGTTCTTC. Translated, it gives CASSAPGTVHNEQFF.

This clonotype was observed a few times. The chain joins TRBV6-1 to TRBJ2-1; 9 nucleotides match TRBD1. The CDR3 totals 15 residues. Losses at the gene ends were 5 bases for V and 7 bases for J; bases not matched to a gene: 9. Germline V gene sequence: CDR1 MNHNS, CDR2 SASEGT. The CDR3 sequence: CASSSAGTGLNEQFF. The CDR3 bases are TGTGCCAGCAGTTCCGCCGGGACAGGGTTAAATGAGCAGTTCTTC.

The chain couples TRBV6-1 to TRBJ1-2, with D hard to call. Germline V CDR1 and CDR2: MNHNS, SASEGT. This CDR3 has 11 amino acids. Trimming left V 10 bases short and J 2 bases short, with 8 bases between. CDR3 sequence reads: CATHKNYGYTF. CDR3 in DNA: TGTGCCACCCACAAAAACTATGGCTACACCTTC.

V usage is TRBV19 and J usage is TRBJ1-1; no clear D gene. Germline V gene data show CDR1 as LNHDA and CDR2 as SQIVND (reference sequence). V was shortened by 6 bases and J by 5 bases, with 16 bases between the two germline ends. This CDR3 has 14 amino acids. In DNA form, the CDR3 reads TGTGCCAGTAGACCGGGGTTAGGAGTGACTGAAGCTTTCTTT. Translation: CASRPGLGVTEAFF.

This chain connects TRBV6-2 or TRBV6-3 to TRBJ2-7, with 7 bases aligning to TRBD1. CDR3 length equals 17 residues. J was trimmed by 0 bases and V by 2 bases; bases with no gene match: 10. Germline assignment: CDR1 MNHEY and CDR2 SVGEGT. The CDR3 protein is CASSYPEVGGNSYEQYF. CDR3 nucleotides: TGTGCCAGCAGTTACCCAGAGGTAGGGGGCAACTCCTACGAGCAGTACTTC.

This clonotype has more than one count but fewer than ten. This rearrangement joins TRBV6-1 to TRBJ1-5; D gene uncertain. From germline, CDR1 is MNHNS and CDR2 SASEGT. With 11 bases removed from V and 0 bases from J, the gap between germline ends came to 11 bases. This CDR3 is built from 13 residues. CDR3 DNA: TGTGCCTGCCCAGAGTATAGCAATCAGCCCCAGCATTTT. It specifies CACPEYSNQPQHF.

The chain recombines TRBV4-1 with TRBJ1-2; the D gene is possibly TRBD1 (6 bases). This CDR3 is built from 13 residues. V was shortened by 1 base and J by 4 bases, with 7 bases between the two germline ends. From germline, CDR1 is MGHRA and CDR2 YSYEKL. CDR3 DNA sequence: TGCGCCAGCAGCCAAGGGGGGCCCTATGGCTACACCTTC. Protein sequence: CASSQGGPYGYTF.

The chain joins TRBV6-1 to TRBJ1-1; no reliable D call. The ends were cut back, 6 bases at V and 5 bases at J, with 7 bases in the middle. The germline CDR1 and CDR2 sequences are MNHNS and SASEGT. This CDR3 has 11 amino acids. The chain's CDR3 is CASRQTTEAFF. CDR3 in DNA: TGTGCCAGCAGACAAACTACTGAAGCTTTCTTT.

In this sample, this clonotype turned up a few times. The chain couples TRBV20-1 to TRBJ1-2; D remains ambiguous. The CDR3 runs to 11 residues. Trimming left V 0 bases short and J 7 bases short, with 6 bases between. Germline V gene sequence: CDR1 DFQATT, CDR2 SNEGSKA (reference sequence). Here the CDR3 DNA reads TGCAGTGCTAGAGAAACAGCTGGCTACACCTTC. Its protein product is CSARETAGYTF.

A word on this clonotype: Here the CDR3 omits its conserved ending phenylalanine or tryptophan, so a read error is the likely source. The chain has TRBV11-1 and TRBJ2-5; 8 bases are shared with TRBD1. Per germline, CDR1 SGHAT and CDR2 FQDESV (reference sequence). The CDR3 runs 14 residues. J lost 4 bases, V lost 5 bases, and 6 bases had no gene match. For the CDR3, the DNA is TGTGCCAGCAGCAATTGGACAGGGTCAGAGACCCAGTACTTA. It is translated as CASSNWTGSETQYL.

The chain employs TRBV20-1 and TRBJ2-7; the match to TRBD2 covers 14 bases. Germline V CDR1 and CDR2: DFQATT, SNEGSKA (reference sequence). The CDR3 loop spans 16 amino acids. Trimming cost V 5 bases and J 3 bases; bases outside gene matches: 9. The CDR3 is CSAQGLAGGPDYEQYF. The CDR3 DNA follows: TGCAGTGCTCAAGGACTAGCGGGGGGACCTGACTACGAGCAGTACTTC.

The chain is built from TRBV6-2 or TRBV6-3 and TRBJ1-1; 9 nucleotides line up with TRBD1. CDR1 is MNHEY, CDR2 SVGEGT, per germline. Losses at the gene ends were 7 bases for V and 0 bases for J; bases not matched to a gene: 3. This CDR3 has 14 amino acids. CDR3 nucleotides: TGTGCCAGCATGACAGGGGGGATGAACACTGAAGCTTTCTTT. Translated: CASMTGGMNTEAFF.

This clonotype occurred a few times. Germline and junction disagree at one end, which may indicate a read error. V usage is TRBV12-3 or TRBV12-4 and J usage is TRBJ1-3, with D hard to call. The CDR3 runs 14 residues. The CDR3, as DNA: TGTGCCAGCAGCTTAGCTATGGTTGGAAACACCATATATTTT. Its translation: CASSLAMVGNTIYF.

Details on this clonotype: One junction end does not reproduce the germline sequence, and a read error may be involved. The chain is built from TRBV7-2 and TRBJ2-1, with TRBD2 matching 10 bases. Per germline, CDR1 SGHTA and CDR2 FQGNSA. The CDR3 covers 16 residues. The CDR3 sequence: CARSLDASGGYNEQFF. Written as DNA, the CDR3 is TGTGCCCGCAGCTTAGATGCTAGCGGGGGCTACAATGAGCAGTTCTTC.

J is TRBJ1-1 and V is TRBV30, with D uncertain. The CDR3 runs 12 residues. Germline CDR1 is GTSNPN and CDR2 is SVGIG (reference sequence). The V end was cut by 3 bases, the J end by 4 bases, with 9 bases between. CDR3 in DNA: TGTGCCTGGAGGCGGTTGGTCACTGAAGCTTTCTTT. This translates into CAWRRLVTEAFF.

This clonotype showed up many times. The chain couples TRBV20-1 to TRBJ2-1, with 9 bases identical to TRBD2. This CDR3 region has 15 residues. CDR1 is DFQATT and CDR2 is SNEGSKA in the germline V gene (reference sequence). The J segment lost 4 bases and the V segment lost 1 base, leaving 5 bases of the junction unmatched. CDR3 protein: CSARGRTSVYNEQFF. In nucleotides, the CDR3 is TGCAGTGCTAGAGGGAGGACTAGCGTTTACAATGAGCAGTTCTTC.

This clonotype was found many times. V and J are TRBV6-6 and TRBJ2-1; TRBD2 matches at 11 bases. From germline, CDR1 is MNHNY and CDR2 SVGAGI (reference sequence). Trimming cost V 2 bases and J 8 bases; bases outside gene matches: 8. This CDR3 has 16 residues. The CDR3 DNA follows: TGTGCCAGCAGTTACGCGACTAGCGGGGCTCCGGATGAGCAGTTCTTC. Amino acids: CASSYATSGAPDEQFF.